The rows below give T cell receptor beta chains drawn from one sample of a study of T cell responses to AZD1222 COVID-19 vaccine. Generated by immunoSEQ multiplex PCR, the TCRdb table keeps only in-frame clones and is missing some. This table has some 120,000 clones, about nine tenths appearing once. The sample was peripheral blood, taken on day 0 of AZD1222 vaccination. These receptor sequences come from an adult in good health. Both conserved end residues are part of each CDR3. D genes are given only for firm matches.

cdr3_aa	d_call	v_call	j_call
CASSLGLAGPAYEQYF	TRBD2	TRBV5-1	TRBJ2-7
CASRLADYNEQFF	TRBD2	TRBV23-1	TRBJ2-1
CASSPRGPGQGVHEQYF	TRBD1	TRBV7-6	TRBJ2-7
CASRFSGTGELFF	TRBD2	TRBV11-2	TRBJ2-2
CASSQDLRGRAPGELFF	TRBD2	TRBV3-1/TRBV3-2	TRBJ2-2
CASTGEGEKLFF	.	TRBV5-1	TRBJ1-4
CASRRPSSYEQYF	.	TRBV10-2	TRBJ2-7
CAWRWKGNTEAFF	.	TRBV30	TRBJ1-1
CASSRLGGLRDEQFF	.	TRBV7-2	TRBJ2-1
CASSVGTRGEKLFF	.	TRBV5-1	TRBJ1-4
CASSQPSGVREGRTQYF	TRBD2	TRBV3-1/TRBV3-2	TRBJ2-3
CASSGGTSEAYEQYF	.	TRBV28	TRBJ2-7
CASSVEGEQYF	.	TRBV2	TRBJ2-7
CASSPGQDNYGYTF	TRBD1	TRBV5-6	TRBJ1-2
CASSPAGTGVTDTQYF	TRBD1	TRBV18	TRBJ2-3
CASGLVLKQGAHEQFF	TRBD1	TRBV12-5	TRBJ2-1
CASSFRAQTNTGELFF	.	TRBV4-1	TRBJ2-2
CASSFDTNIQYF	.	TRBV12-3/TRBV12-4	TRBJ2-4
CASKGRNSYNEQFF	.	TRBV7-9	TRBJ2-1
CASSLPTNPGTEAFF	.	TRBV28	TRBJ1-1
CASSYSLAGTGNTIYF	.	TRBV6-5	TRBJ1-3
CASSVGPYWPQETQYF	.	TRBV9	TRBJ2-5
CASSARGGNTIYF	.	TRBV27	TRBJ1-3
CVVWQGLGFLYGYTF	.	TRBV6-5	TRBJ1-2
CASSEGDMVPNF	.	TRBV6-1	TRBJ1-6
CASSREGQFNTEAFF	TRBD1	TRBV5-4	TRBJ1-1
CASTFTGSEEPQHF	.	TRBV28	TRBJ1-5
CASSFRQGHEQYF	.	TRBV5-5	TRBJ2-7
CASSSPGLAYEQYF	TRBD2	TRBV5-6	TRBJ2-7
CASSPTAQADQPQHF	.	TRBV18	TRBJ1-5
CASSQDRVSYEQYF	.	TRBV4-3	TRBJ2-7
CASSPQNRGSNQPQHF	TRBD1	TRBV19	TRBJ1-5
CASSPTGDSGNTIYF	TRBD1	TRBV28	TRBJ1-3
CASSLRGPGTEAFF	TRBD1	TRBV28	TRBJ1-1
CASIRQHRGETQYF	.	TRBV6-5	TRBJ2-5
CASSLDLSVGLVAYEQYF	TRBD2	TRBV11-2	TRBJ2-7
CASSPQPQTEQFF	.	TRBV3-1/TRBV3-2	TRBJ2-1
CASSLGGRNEQFF	.	TRBV10-1	TRBJ2-1
CASSQGGYEQYF	.	TRBV3-1/TRBV3-2	TRBJ2-7
CASSPFTGGGGQPQHF	TRBD1	TRBV18	TRBJ1-5
CASRPWGQGVDEQYF	TRBD1	TRBV28	TRBJ2-7
CATINWGSKGINSPLHF	.	TRBV14	TRBJ1-6
CAQASKGASNEKLFF	.	TRBV5-8	TRBJ1-4
CASSQTRVPNSPLHF	.	TRBV14	TRBJ1-6